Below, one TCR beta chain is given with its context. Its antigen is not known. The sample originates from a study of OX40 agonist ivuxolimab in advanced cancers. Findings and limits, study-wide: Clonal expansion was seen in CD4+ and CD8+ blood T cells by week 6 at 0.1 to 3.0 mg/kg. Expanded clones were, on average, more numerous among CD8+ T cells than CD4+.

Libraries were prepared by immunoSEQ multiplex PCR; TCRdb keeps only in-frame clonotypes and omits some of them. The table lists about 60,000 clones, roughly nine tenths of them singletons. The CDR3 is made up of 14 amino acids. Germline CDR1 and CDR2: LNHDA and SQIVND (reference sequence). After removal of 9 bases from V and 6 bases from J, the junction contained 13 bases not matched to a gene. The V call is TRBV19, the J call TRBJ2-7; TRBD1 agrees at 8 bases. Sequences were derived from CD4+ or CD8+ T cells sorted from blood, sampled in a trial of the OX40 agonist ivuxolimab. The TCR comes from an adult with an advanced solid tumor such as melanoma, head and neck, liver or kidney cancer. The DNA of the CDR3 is TGTGCCAGCAAAACCGGGACAGGCTGGGGCGAGCAGTACTTC. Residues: CASKTGTGWGEQYF.